This T cell receptor (beta chain) stems from a study of blood T cells in healthy people across ages. About this clonotype: Its cognate antigen is unknown.

Study-wide points: It was found that TCR beta diversity correlated strongly with the percentage of naive T cells. It was held that the diversity estimates obtained from one million T cells were underestimates.

Trimming took off 4 bases at V and 0 bases at J, with 14 bases between the two ends. Germline-derived CDR1 and CDR2 are SGHRS and YFSETQ. CDR3 length: 15 residues. A sample-barcoded 5' primer and a J-beta primer mix were used in a second PCR of roughly 6 to 11 cycles. Researchers report that a template-switch adaptor with 12 random nucleotides tagged each cDNA molecule. TCRdb used MiXCR to reprocess the 5' RACE reads, holding one entry per CDR3 protein. The sample yields about 840,000 distinct CDR3 sequences, just under 30% seen once. This same sample was also taken into another study, of T cells of mothers and their children. That report notes: Over 8.5 million TCR beta CDR3 reads were obtained from each mother, and about 2.9 million from each child.

The source of this sequence is a woman aged 40 to 49 in good health. The chain links TRBV5-1 to TRBJ2-7; TRBD1 is a possible D gene (6 bases). What was sequenced was blood. The CDR3 sequence: CASSPRQETSYEQYF. CDR3 sequence (DNA): TGCGCCAGCAGCCCCAGACAGGAGACCTCCTACGAGCAGTACTTC.